The 18 T cell receptor beta chains presented below share a single source sample, sequenced in a study of T cells in Graves' hyperthyroidism and ophthalmopathy. RNA transcripts were the template for amplifying TCR beta CDR3 regions. The HTBI primer set drove a first-round RT-PCR of the TCR CDR3. One entry per CDR3 protein results from TCRdb running MiXCR on the multiplex PCR reads. The sample holds 490,000 or so distinct CDR3 sequences; around a fifth are singletons and the top ten take approximately 54%. Sequencing input: blood. The receptors were gathered from a woman in her 70s with Graves' ophthalmopathy.

This clonotype was detected a few times. The chain employs TRBV10-3 and TRBJ1-1; D ambiguous. V gave up 6 bases and J gave up 1 base, with 6 bases separating them. Germline V lookup: CDR1 ENHRY, CDR2 SYGVKD. The CDR3 has 12 residues. The CDR3 sequence: CAISERNTEAFF. CDR3 nucleotide sequence: TGTGCCATCAGCGAGAGGAACACTGAAGCTTTCTTT.

The V gene is TRBV5-6, the J gene TRBJ2-7, with TRBD2 matching over 7 bases. Germline V lookup: CDR1 SGHDT, CDR2 YYEEEE. V lost 4 bases, J lost 5 bases, and 12 bases stayed unmatched. The CDR3 contains 15 residues. CDR3 nucleotide sequence: TGTGCCAGCAGCCAATGGCCGGGGACTACCAACGAGCAGTACTTC. Encoded protein: CASSQWPGTTNEQYF.

This clonotype turned up a few times. V gene TRBV12-3 or TRBV12-4 combines with J gene TRBJ1-4; TRBD1 is a possible D gene (5 bases). Trimming cost V 11 bases and J 8 bases, with 15 bases left between them. This CDR3 has 12 residues. This chain's CDR3 is CACQGVGEKLFF. The CDR3 DNA sequence: TGTGCCTGCCAGGGAGTGGGCGAAAAACTGTTTTTT.

The sample holds a few counts of this clonotype. The chain combines TRBV3-1 with TRBJ2-5, with a weak D call TRBD1 (6 bases). This CDR3 comprises 17 residues. The V and J ends lost 2 bases and 2 bases respectively, with 18 bases between them. The V gene's germline CDR1 is LGHDT and CDR2 YNNKEL (reference sequence). This CDR3 is CASSQSFRGVNQETQYF. The CDR3 bases are TGTGCCAGCAGCCAAAGCTTCAGGGGCGTTAATCAAGAGACCCAGTACTTC.

The chain links TRBV20-1 to TRBJ2-7; TRBD1 matches at 9 bases. The CDR3 covers 15 residues. J lost 6 bases, V lost 3 bases, and 12 bases had no gene match. CDR1 is DFQATT and CDR2 is SNEGSKA in the germline V gene (reference sequence). The CDR3 bases are TGCAGTGCTAGGACCATGGACAGGGGCCGCTTCGAGCAGTACTTC. This sequence encodes CSARTMDRGRFEQYF.

The chain couples TRBV4-1 to TRBJ2-7; TRBD2 matches at 8 bases. Unmatched junction bases numbered 10, after V lost 0 bases and J lost 9 bases. The CDR3 sequence is 15 residues long. CDR1 and CDR2 from the germline V gene are MGHRA and YSYEKL. For the CDR3, the DNA is TGCGCCAGCAGCCAAGACTGGGGCGGGAGGAGCGGGCAGTACTTC. This gives the protein CASSQDWGGRSGQYF.

This rearrangement joins TRBV18 to TRBJ2-1; 7 nucleotides align to TRBD1. CDR3 length: 16 residues. V was pared by 0 bases and J by 5 bases, with 7 bases of the junction left unmatched. Germline values: CDR1 KGHSH, CDR2 LQKENI. The CDR3 region is CASSPPDRAVNNEQFF. CDR3 sequence (DNA): TGTGCCAGCTCACCACCTGACAGGGCAGTCAACAATGAGCAGTTCTTC. The full variable domain, its missing parts supplied by reference TRBV18 and TRBJ2-1, is NAGVMQNPRHLVRRRGQEARLRCSPMKGHSHVYWYRQLPEEGLKFMVYLQKENIIDESGMPKERFSAEFPKEGPSILRIQQVVRGDSAAYFCASSPPDRAVNNEQFFGPGTRLTVL.

The sample holds many counts of this clonotype. The chain links TRBV6-1 to TRBJ1-1, with D possibly being TRBD1 (5 bases). There are 14 residues in the CDR3. Germline V gene sequence: CDR1 MNHNS, CDR2 SASEGT. V was shortened by 3 bases and J by 5 bases, with 13 bases between the two germline ends. CDR3: CASSEGTVGTEAFF. The CDR3 region has the DNA TGTGCCAGCAGTGAGGGGACGGTGGGGACTGAAGCTTTCTTT.

This clonotype was found once. The genes are TRBV5-6 and TRBJ2-7; 10 bases line up with TRBD1. The ends lost 0 bases at V and 6 bases at J; junction bases unmatched: 3. The germline V gene has CDR1 SGHDT and CDR2 YYEEEE. This CDR3 has 14 residues. As DNA, the CDR3 is TGTGCCAGCAGCTTGGGACAGGGGGCGTTCGAGCAGTACTTC. Amino acid sequence: CASSLGQGAFEQYF.

CDR3 in amino acids: CAWSPRRDRGAYSNQPQHF. The CDR3, as DNA: TGTGCCTGGAGTCCCCGCCGGGACAGGGGCGCCTATAGCAATCAGCCCCAGCATTTT. The chain joins TRBV30 to TRBJ1-5; TRBD1 aligns across 10 bases. The CDR3 covers 19 residues. The germline V gene encodes CDR1 GTSNPN and CDR2 SVGIG (reference sequence). V trimming: 2 bases; J trimming: 0 bases; junction bases outside the gene matches: 13.

This clonotype was recorded at least ten times. This chain joins TRBV12-3 or TRBV12-4 and TRBJ2-1, with D possibly being TRBD1 or TRBD2 (5 bases each). The CDR3 totals 15 residues. Between the trimmed V and J ends, which lost 6 bases and 0 bases, there was a span of 12 bases. Here the CDR3 DNA reads TGTGCCAGCAGCAACTCAGGGACCTCCTACAATGAGCAGTTCTTC. Translated, it gives CASSNSGTSYNEQFF.

A few counts support this clonotype. This chain links TRBV4-3 with TRBJ2-3, with D possibly matching TRBD2 (6 bases). Trimming left V 11 bases short and J 6 bases short, with 24 bases between. Per germline, CDR1 LGHNA and CDR2 YSLEER. The CDR3 covers 15 residues. The DNA of the CDR3 is TGCGCCTCAGCTGGGGCGGCGGGAAACGTCGATACGCAGTATTTT. Protein sequence: CASAGAAGNVDTQYF.

At least ten counts were recorded for this clonotype. The J gene is TRBJ1-1, the V gene TRBV27, with D unclear. The germline gives CDR1 MNHEY, CDR2 SMNVEV (reference sequence). The CDR3 has 13 amino acids. Trimming took off 6 bases at V and 8 bases at J, with 16 bases between the two ends. The CDR3 DNA reads TGTGCCAGCAGCCCCGGTGTCCGGCTGGAAGCTTTCTTT. It yields the protein CASSPGVRLEAFF.

This clonotype was seen repeatedly, ten times or more. The CDR3 spells CASSLLLERQFSYEQYF. The CDR3 DNA reads as TGTGCCAGCAGTTTATTACTCGAGCGGCAATTCTCCTACGAGCAGTACTTC. The chain recombines TRBV28 with TRBJ2-7; weak D call: TRBD2 (5 bases). The V and J ends lost 1 base and 0 bases respectively, with 16 bases between them. CDR1 is MDHEN and CDR2 is SYDVKM in the germline V gene. The CDR3 contains 17 residues.

The rearrangement joins TRBV6-1 to TRBJ2-5, with D unresolved. Germline CDR1 MNHNS, CDR2 SASEGT. V was cut by 5 bases and J by 5 bases, with 12 bases left in between. There are 13 residues in the CDR3. In nucleotides, the CDR3 is TGTGCCAGCAGTACCCCGGAACGGGAGACCCAGTACTTC. Translating gives CASSTPERETQYF.

This chain connects TRBV4-3 to TRBJ1-3; D not certain. With 0 bases removed from V and 4 bases from J, the gap between germline ends came to 4 bases. Germline V CDR1 and CDR2: LGHNA, YSLEER. The CDR3 sequence is 13 residues long. The CDR3 DNA follows: TGCGCCAGCAGCCAAGACAGGGGAAACACCATATATTTT. It is translated as CASSQDRGNTIYF.

This rearrangement joins TRBV20-1 to TRBJ2-3, with a weak D call TRBD2 (5 bases). CDR3 size: 14 residues. Germline V gene data show CDR1 as DFQATT and CDR2 as SNEGSKA (reference sequence). Trimming removed 1 base at V and 3 bases at J, with 11 bases between. This CDR3 reads CSARVPPGTDTQYF. For the CDR3, the DNA is TGCAGTGCTAGAGTTCCGCCGGGGACAGATACGCAGTATTTT.

V gene TRBV5-5 combines with J gene TRBJ1-2; D is undetermined. The CDR3 length is 13 residues. V was shortened by 1 base and J by 3 bases, with 7 bases between the two germline ends. The V gene's germline CDR1 is SGHKS and CDR2 YYEKEE (reference sequence). DNA for the CDR3: TGTGCCAGCAGCTTGCAGTCTTACTATGGCTACACCTTC. Protein product: CASSLQSYYGYTF.